These 28 T cell receptor beta chains were sequenced from one sample in a study of shared clonotypes between healthy human individuals. Measured with immunoSEQ multiplex PCR; TCRdb has only the in-frame clones, and not every one. There are some 2,100,000 clones in the sample; approximately 96% occur only once, and about 0.13% lies in the top ten. The sample taken for sequencing was naive CD4+ T cells sorted from blood. Described subset: CD45RA+ positively selected. The receptor source for this set is a man aged 18-30 years in good health.

About this clone itself: At one boundary the junction diverges from the germline segment, which might be a read error. The chain is built from TRBV6-6 and TRBJ2-7; 11 bases map to TRBD1. There are 11 residues in the CDR3. Germline CDR1 and CDR2: MNHNY and SVGAGI (reference sequence). The CDR3 bases are TGTGCCAGCAGTAGGGGACAGGGGGGAAACTTC. Residues: CASSRGQGGNF.

The CDR3: CASSLFPGELFF. The DNA of the CDR3 is TGTGCCAGCAGTCTATTCCCCGGGGAGCTGTTTTTT. The chain has TRBV27 and TRBJ2-2; D remains ambiguous. This CDR3 spans 12 amino acids. From germline, CDR1 is MNHEY and CDR2 SMNVEV (reference sequence). V lost 5 bases, J lost 6 bases, and 7 bases lay in between.

The genes are TRBV5-6 and TRBJ1-5, with TRBD1 identical over 9 bases. V shed 0 bases, J shed 2 bases, and the junction held 9 bases outside the gene matches. Per the germline V gene, CDR1 is SGHDT and CDR2 is YYEEEE. The CDR3 extends over 18 amino acids. The CDR3 region is CASSLGTGVGRGNQPQHF. Here the CDR3 DNA reads TGTGCCAGCAGCTTGGGGACAGGGGTTGGCCGTGGCAATCAGCCCCAGCATTTT.

The gene calls are TRBV30 and TRBJ1-1; no reliable D call. This CDR3 contains 14 residues. V lost 1 base and J 3 bases, leaving 12 bases between the germline ends. Germline V gene lookup returns CDR1 GTSNPN and CDR2 SVGIG (reference sequence). In DNA, the CDR3 is TGTGCCTGGAGTGGCCTTCGGGTGGACACTGAAGCTTTCTTT. The encoded protein is CAWSGLRVDTEAFF.

In its sample, this clone was seen once. The gene calls are TRBV7-8 and TRBJ1-2, with D unclear. This CDR3 spans 16 amino acids. CDR1 and CDR2 from the germline V gene are SGHVS and FQNEAQ. The ends were cut back, 5 bases at V and 4 bases at J, with 20 bases in the middle. This CDR3 reads CASSPLRLTRFYGYTF. The CDR3 DNA is TGTGCCAGCAGCCCACTAAGACTGACGCGATTCTATGGCTACACCTTC. Using reference TRBV7-8 and TRBJ1-2 for the parts outside the CDR3, the full variable domain is GAGVSQSPRYKVAKRGQDVALRCDPISGHVSLFWYQQALGQGPEFLTYFQNEAQLDKSGLPSDRFFAERPEGSVSTLKIQRTQQEDSAVYLCASSPLRLTRFYGYTFGSGTRLTVV.

As to this clone: At the DNA level, this CDR3 is encoded by other sequences in the same sample as well. This chain connects TRBV19 to TRBJ1-6; D may be TRBD1 (6 bases). CDR3 length: 13 residues. Germline V lookup: CDR1 LNHDA, CDR2 SQIVND (reference sequence). V was clipped by 4 bases and J by 7 bases, with 8 bases between them. Written as DNA, the CDR3 is TGTGCCAGTAGTACCACAGGGAATTCACCCCTCCACTTT. Amino acids: CASSTTGNSPLHF.

The chain carries TRBV29-1 and TRBJ2-7; D remains unclear. V lost 4 bases and J lost 2, with 15 bases in between. Germline CDR1 is SQVTM and CDR2 is ANQGSEA. The CDR3 covers 14 residues. The CDR3 DNA reads as TGCAGCGTTGGGGTGGGCTCCACGACCTACGAGCAGTACTTC. It translates to CSVGVGSTTYEQYF.

The CDR3 coding sequence is TGTGCCAGCAGCGCGAACGGGGGCCTCGGAGATACGCAGTATTTT. It specifies CASSANGGLGDTQYF. The chain joins TRBV7-9 to TRBJ2-3; D is tentatively TRBD1 or TRBD2 (6 bases each). Looked up from germline, CDR1 is SEHNR and CDR2 is FQNEAQ (reference sequence). The V end was cut by 5 bases, the J end by 5 bases, with 17 bases between. The CDR3 length is 15 residues.

The chain recombines TRBV2 with TRBJ1-1, with no clear D. The CDR3 sequence is 11 residues long. Germline loops: CDR1 SNHLY, CDR2 FYNNEI. V was cut by 6 bases and J by 11 bases, with 13 bases left in between. The CDR3 region has the DNA TGTGCCAGCAGCAAACCCGGGATCGCTTTCTTT. It specifies CASSKPGIAFF. Based on the CDR3 plus reference TRBV2 and TRBJ1-1, the full variable domain is EPEVTQTPSHQVTQMGQEVILRCVPISNHLYFYWYRQILGQKVEFLVSFYNNEISEKSEIFDDQFSVERPDGSNFTLKIRSTKLEDSAMYFCASSKPGIAFFGQGTRLTVV.

For the CDR3, the DNA is TGCAGCGTTGAAAGGACAGAAACGAATGGCTACACCTTC. This encodes CSVERTETNGYTF. The chain has TRBV29-1 and TRBJ1-2; D perhaps matches TRBD1 (6 bases). The length of the CDR3 is 13 residues. The V end lost 2 bases, the J end lost 6 bases, and 13 bases lay between the germline ends. CDR1 is SQVTM, CDR2 ANQGSEA, per germline.

This clone has only a few counts. V and J are TRBV30 and TRBJ2-7, with 12 bases lining up with TRBD1. Germline V gene lookup returns CDR1 GTSNPN and CDR2 SVGIG (reference sequence). With V trimmed by 3 bases and J by 6 bases, 9 bases remained unmatched. This CDR3 has 15 amino acids. The CDR3 is CAWSTFRDRGPEQYF. The CDR3 coding sequence is TGTGCCTGGAGCACCTTTCGGGACAGGGGGCCCGAGCAGTACTTC.

The J gene is TRBJ1-2, the V gene TRBV18; tentative D call: TRBD1 (5 bases). The CDR3 sequence is 16 residues long. Per the germline V gene, CDR1 is KGHSH and CDR2 is LQKENI. With 0 bases removed from V and 2 bases from J, the gap between germline ends came to 13 bases. As DNA, the CDR3 is TGTGCCAGCTCACCACCTATGGGCAGGGCCAACTATGGCTACACCTTC. It yields the protein CASSPPMGRANYGYTF.

Comment on this clone: At the DNA level, this CDR3 is encoded by other sequences in the same sample as well. V and J are TRBV6-1 and TRBJ1-3; the D gene is possibly TRBD1 (6 bases). The CDR3 is 13 amino acids. In germline, CDR1 is MNHNS, CDR2 SASEGT. Trimming took 4 bases from V and 4 from J, leaving 8 bases between them. The DNA of the CDR3 is TGTGCCAGCAGTGGAACAGGGGGAAACACCATATATTTT. This codes for CASSGTGGNTIYF.

With respect to this clone: Other DNA sequences of this sample code for an identical CDR3. The CDR3 region has the DNA TGCGCCAGCAGCTTGGGACGGGGAAATGAGCAGTTCTTC. Encoded protein: CASSLGRGNEQFF. J is TRBJ2-1 and V is TRBV5-1; perhaps TRBD2 as D (5 bases). V was shortened by 0 bases and J by 7 bases, with 8 bases between the two germline ends. The CDR3 is 13 amino acids. CDR1 and CDR2 from the germline V gene are SGHRS and YFSETQ.

The chain joins TRBV5-1 to TRBJ2-7; 7 bases match TRBD1. Trimming at V came to 5 bases and at J to 2 bases, leaving 7 bases not matched to a gene. Germline values: CDR1 SGHRS, CDR2 YFSETQ. There are 14 residues in the CDR3. Written as DNA, the CDR3 is TGCGCCAGCAGTCCGGGACAGAAGACCTACGAGCAGTACTTC. It yields the protein CASSPGQKTYEQYF.

The J gene is TRBJ1-5, the V gene TRBV5-6; D may be TRBD1 (5 bases). The CDR3 is 16 residues long. V was shortened by 3 bases and J by 8 bases, with 21 bases between the two germline ends. Per germline, CDR1 SGHDT and CDR2 YYEEEE. The CDR3 loop reads CASSSDRGRGSEPQHF. Written as DNA, the CDR3 is TGTGCCAGCAGCTCGGATAGGGGACGGGGGAGTGAGCCCCAGCATTTT.

This clone was observed once. The chain has TRBV28 and TRBJ1-2, with D possibly being TRBD1 (5 bases). This CDR3 spans 15 amino acids. CDR1 and CDR2 (germline): MDHEN, SYDVKM. Deletions cut 2 bases from V and 3 bases from J, with 13 bases between. The CDR3 nucleotides are TGTGCCAGCAGTTTACGGGGGTATAGTCACTATGGCTACACCTTC. Its translation: CASSLRGYSHYGYTF.

The chain has TRBV5-4 and TRBJ2-3; 14 nucleotides line up with TRBD2. There are 16 residues in the CDR3. In germline, CDR1 is SGHNT, CDR2 YYREEE (reference sequence). Trimming removed 1 base from V and 5 bases from J; junction bases left unmatched: 3. The CDR3, as DNA: TGTGCCAGCAGCTTGCCGGGACTAGCGGGAGTAGATACGCAGTATTTT. Its protein product is CASSLPGLAGVDTQYF.

Worth noting for this clone: The same CDR3 can be traced to other DNA sequences in this sample. The chain joins TRBV5-1 to TRBJ1-2; unclear D gene. The CDR3 is made up of 13 amino acids. CDR1 is SGHRS, CDR2 YFSETQ, per germline. V was trimmed by 0 bases and J by 0 bases, leaving 3 bases between them. The CDR3 reads CASSLGANYGYTF. In DNA, the CDR3 is TGCGCCAGCAGCTTGGGCGCTAACTATGGCTACACCTTC.

This chain connects TRBV2 to TRBJ1-5, with 8 bases identical to TRBD1. The germline V gene has CDR1 SNHLY and CDR2 FYNNEI. The CDR3 loop spans 14 amino acids. V was pared by 7 bases and J by 6 bases, with 8 bases of the junction left unmatched. CDR3 nucleotides: TGTGCCAGCAAGAGGACAGGGACGAGTCAGCCCCAGCATTTT. Protein: CASKRTGTSQPQHF.

The chain links TRBV18 to TRBJ1-4; the D is unclear. This CDR3 has 13 amino acids. Trimming took off 4 bases at V and 6 bases at J, with 9 bases between the two ends. Per germline, CDR1 KGHSH and CDR2 LQKENI. This chain's CDR3 is CASSLQIDEKLFF. As DNA, the CDR3 is TGTGCCAGCTCACTGCAAATTGATGAAAAACTGTTTTTT.

This chain connects TRBV13 to TRBJ1-6, with TRBD1 identical over 8 bases. V gave up 0 bases and J gave up 6 bases; unmatched junction bases: 16. Germline V lookup: CDR1 PRHDT, CDR2 FYEKMQ (reference sequence). The CDR3 covers 20 residues. CDR3 DNA sequence: TGTGCCAGCAGCTTAGGGACAGGGGCGATGGTCGGGGTCATTAATTCACCCCTCCACTTT. This codes for CASSLGTGAMVGVINSPLHF.

The chain has TRBV6-5 and TRBJ1-1; D remains unclear. V was pared by 7 bases and J by 5 bases, with 8 bases between. The germline V gene has CDR1 MNHEY and CDR2 SVGAGI. This CDR3 comprises 11 residues. The CDR3 loop is CASIVRTEAFF. As DNA, the CDR3 is TGTGCCAGCATTGTAAGGACTGAAGCTTTCTTT.

The J gene is TRBJ2-1, the V gene TRBV6-5; D gene ambiguous. The germline V gene encodes CDR1 MNHEY and CDR2 SVGAGI. V was trimmed by 5 bases and J by 8 bases, leaving 7 bases between them. There are 11 residues in the CDR3. CDR3 nucleotide sequence: TGTGCCAGCAGTACCAGATATGAGCAGTTCTTC. Amino acid sequence: CASSTRYEQFF.

DNA of the CDR3: TGTGCCAGCAAACCGGGACTAGCGGGGGATTACGAGCAGTACTTC. It encodes CASKPGLAGDYEQYF. The chain couples TRBV28 to TRBJ2-7; 14 bases are a match to TRBD2. This CDR3 is 15 amino acids long. CDR1 and CDR2 from the germline V gene are MDHEN and SYDVKM. The trim removed 7 bases at V and 4 bases at J, leaving 6 bases unmatched.

With respect to this clone: Other nucleotide sequences in the sample specify the same CDR3. The DNA for the CDR3 is TGTGCCAGCTCACCGGGACAAAGCTCCTACAATGAGCAGTTCTTC. Translation gives CASSPGQSSYNEQFF. The chain couples TRBV18 to TRBJ2-1; D is perhaps TRBD1 (6 bases). Deletions cut 3 bases from V and 0 bases from J, with 9 bases between. This CDR3 is built from 15 residues. Germline values: CDR1 KGHSH, CDR2 LQKENI.

V and J are TRBV10-3 and TRBJ1-6; no definite D call. CDR1 ENHRY and CDR2 SYGVKD come from the germline V gene. This CDR3 comprises 13 residues. V was pared by 10 bases and J by 9 bases, with 16 bases between. The DNA of the CDR3 is TGTGCCACGGCCCAGCTAGACGGTTCACCCCTCCACTTT. Its translation is CATAQLDGSPLHF.

The chain has TRBV5-1 and TRBJ1-2; D may be TRBD1 (5 bases). The CDR3 runs to 16 residues. The germline V and J ends were trimmed by 4 bases and 0 bases, with 16 bases remaining between them. Germline CDR1 is SGHRS and CDR2 is YFSETQ. The CDR3 DNA is TGCGCCAGCAGCGATGCCGCGGGACTAACTAACTATGGCTACACCTTC. Translating it yields CASSDAAGLTNYGYTF.